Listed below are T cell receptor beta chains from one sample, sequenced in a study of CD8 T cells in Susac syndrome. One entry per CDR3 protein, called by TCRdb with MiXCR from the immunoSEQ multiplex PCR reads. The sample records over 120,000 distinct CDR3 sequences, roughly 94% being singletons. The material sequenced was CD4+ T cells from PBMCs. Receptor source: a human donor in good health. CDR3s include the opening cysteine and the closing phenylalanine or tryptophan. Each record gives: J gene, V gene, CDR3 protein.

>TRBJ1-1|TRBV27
CASKGVMNTEAFF
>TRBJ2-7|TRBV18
CASSPEGTYEQYF
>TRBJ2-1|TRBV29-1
CSVEDPGVRSYNEQFF
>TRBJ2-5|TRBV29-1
CSVGLVSETQYF
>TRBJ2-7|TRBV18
CASSAKTGLAGAYEQYF
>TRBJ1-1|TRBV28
CASRSGQNTEAFF
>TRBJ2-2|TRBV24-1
CATSATSTGELFF
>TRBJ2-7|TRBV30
CAWSVSGSSFSYEQYF
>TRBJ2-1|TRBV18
CASSRKVAGGYNDEQFF
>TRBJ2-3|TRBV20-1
CSARFGGSTDTQYF
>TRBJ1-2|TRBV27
CASRTGGRGYTF
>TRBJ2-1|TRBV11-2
CASSRMKNEQFF
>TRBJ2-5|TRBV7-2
CASSLAVWETQYF
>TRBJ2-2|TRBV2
CASSEERAGELFF
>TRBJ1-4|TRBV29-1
CSVVGQGEKLFF
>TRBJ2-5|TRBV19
CASSINRSPTQYF
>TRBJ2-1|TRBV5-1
CASSLLPTGSNDEQFF
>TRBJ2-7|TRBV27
CASSRTGFSYEQYF
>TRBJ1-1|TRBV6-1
CASSPGADGAFF
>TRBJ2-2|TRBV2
CASSEDLGAGGELFF
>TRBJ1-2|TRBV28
CASIARAGLEDYGYTF
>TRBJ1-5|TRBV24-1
CATSDRVRRQPQHF
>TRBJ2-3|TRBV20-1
CSADTADTQYF
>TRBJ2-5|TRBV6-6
CASRGGTGDETQYF
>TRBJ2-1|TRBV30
CAWSGGGGSSYNEQFF
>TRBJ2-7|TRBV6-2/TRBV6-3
CASSSPQEEQYF
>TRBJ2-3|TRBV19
CASSIPGQGKDTQYF
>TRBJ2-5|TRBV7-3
CASSPQGFGQETQYF
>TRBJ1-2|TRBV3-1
CASSQGQGAVYGYTF
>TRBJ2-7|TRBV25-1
CASSSQGQGQYF
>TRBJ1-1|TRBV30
CAWSRRGPPMNTEAFF
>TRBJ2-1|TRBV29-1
CSGGLAGNNEQFF